Each of the 23 T cell receptor beta chains below was sequenced from the same sample in a study of shared clonotypes between healthy human individuals (dated by TCRdb to 2018 to 2020). The library was built by means of the immunoSEQ multiplex PCR assay. Sourced from immuneACCESS, this table was stored by TCRdb with only in-frame sequences that have V and J called. A share of the clones is absent; for the studies checked, an unresolved V gene accounts for under half, and the remainder has no known explanation. The sample records about 2.4 million clones, 80% to 95% of which are singletons. The leading ten clones occupy 0.36% of the sample. The specimen sequenced was naive CD4+ T cells from PBMCs. Taken with the paper, the label for cell subset or site translates to: CD45RA+ positively selected. Every receptor here comes from a man younger than 35 in good health. Some clones in this sample may be carry-over from other donors' samples.

On this clone itself: The same CDR3 also results from other DNA sequences found in this sample. The chain employs TRBV7-2 and TRBJ1-1; D gene uncertain. Germline lookup yields CDR1 SGHTA and CDR2 FQGNSA. The CDR3 covers 11 residues. The ends were cut back, 2 bases at V and 3 bases at J, with 1 base in the middle. In nucleotides, the CDR3 is TGTGCCAGCAGCTTATACACTGAAGCTTTCTTT. It encodes CASSLYTEAFF.

The chain carries TRBV5-1 and TRBJ2-3; D not certain. Trimming left V 0 bases short and J 5 bases short, with 16 bases between. The CDR3 spans 16 residues. CDR1 and CDR2 from the germline V gene are SGHRS and YFSETQ. The CDR3 nucleotides read TGCGCCAGCAGCTTGGGTCTAGAAAAGAGTATAGATACGCAGTATTTT. Residues: CASSLGLEKSIDTQYF. The full variable domain, in which reference TRBV5-1 and TRBJ2-3 provide the parts outside the CDR3, is KAGVTQTPRYLIKTRGQQVTLSCSPISGHRSVSWYQQTPGQGLQFLFEYFSETQRNKGNFPGRFSGRQFSNSRSEMNVSTLELGDSALYLCASSLGLEKSIDTQYFGPGTRLTVL.

In this sample, this clone turned up once. The chain recombines TRBV12-2 with TRBJ1-1. TRBV12-2 is labeled a pseudogene. The CDR3 has 16 amino acids. The CDR3 region is CASRLKILTGHLEAFF. DNA of the CDR3: TGTGCAAGTCGCTTAAAGATTCTTACTGGCCATCTGGAAGCTTTCTTT.

V is TRBV28 and J is TRBJ2-1, with D perhaps matching TRBD1 or TRBD2 (5 bases each). In germline, CDR1 is MDHEN, CDR2 SYDVKM. This CDR3 has 15 amino acids. V was cut by 10 bases and J by 4 bases, with 20 bases left in between. CDR3 sequence reads: CATHSRGRDYNEQFF. CDR3 sequence (DNA): TGTGCCACCCACTCCCGGGGCCGAGATTACAATGAGCAGTTCTTC.

CDR3 coding DNA: TGTGCCAGCAGCCAACTTGGGACAGGGGACAACTATGGCTACACCTTC. Residues: CASSQLGTGDNYGYTF. V is TRBV7-9 and J is TRBJ1-2, with 10 bases lining up with TRBD1. Trimming took 5 bases from V and 2 from J; bases not matched to a gene: 8. The CDR3 runs to 16 residues. Per the germline V gene, CDR1 is SEHNR and CDR2 is FQNEAQ (reference sequence).

Remarks on this clone: Other DNA sequences in this specimen translate into the identical CDR3. V and J are TRBV9 and TRBJ2-5; D not certain. Trimming removed 0 bases from V and 1 base from J, with 7 bases in between. The V gene's germline CDR1 is SGDLS and CDR2 YYNGEE. This CDR3 has 14 amino acids. The CDR3 spells CASSVGTTQETQYF. The CDR3 DNA is TGTGCCAGCAGCGTAGGAACAACCCAAGAGACCCAGTACTTC.

J is TRBJ1-1 and V is TRBV5-4; D is uncertain. Trimming took off 6 bases at V and 0 bases at J, with 12 bases between the two ends. CDR3 length: 14 amino acids. The germline V gene encodes CDR1 SGHNT and CDR2 YYREEE (reference sequence). In DNA form, the CDR3 reads TGTGCCAGCACCGGGGAGAACCTGAACACTGAAGCTTTCTTT. Amino acid sequence: CASTGENLNTEAFF.

This chain uses TRBV11-2 with TRBJ1-6; D is unclear. Germline assignment: CDR1 SGHAT and CDR2 FQNNGV. The CDR3 length is 13 residues. Trimming cost V 5 bases and J 9 bases, with 11 bases left between them. CDR3: CASSLAPGSPLHF. CDR3 nucleotide sequence: TGTGCCAGCAGCCTCGCCCCAGGTTCACCCCTCCACTTT.

This rearrangement joins TRBV11-2 to TRBJ2-1; 9 bases map to TRBD1. V gave up 5 bases and J gave up 2 bases; unmatched junction bases: 7. The CDR3 contains 16 residues. The germline gives CDR1 SGHAT, CDR2 FQNNGV. In DNA form, the CDR3 reads TGTGCCAGCAGCACCGGGACAGGGATGACCTACAATGAGCAGTTCTTC. This codes for CASSTGTGMTYNEQFF.

This clone was seen only once. CDR3 sequence: CSAIATGNTIYF. CDR3 coding DNA: TGCAGCGCAATCGCTACTGGAAACACCATATATTTT. The V gene is TRBV29-1, the J gene TRBJ1-3; unclear D gene. The CDR3 is 12 amino acids. The V and J ends lost 7 bases and 2 bases respectively, with 9 bases between them. Germline CDR1 reads SQVTM; CDR2 reads ANQGSEA.

V is TRBV14 and J is TRBJ1-1; TRBD1 is a possible D gene (6 bases). V was pared by 2 bases and J by 4 bases, with 11 bases between. Germline CDR1 reads SGHDN; CDR2 reads FVKESK. This CDR3 has 14 residues. The CDR3 DNA follows: TGTGCCAGCAGCCAAAGGGGGGTGGTCACTGAAGCTTTCTTT. Protein: CASSQRGVVTEAFF.

V is TRBV30 and J is TRBJ1-3, with D maybe TRBD1 (5 bases). There are 15 residues in the CDR3. Deletions cut 4 bases from V and 2 bases from J, with 15 bases between. From germline, CDR1 is GTSNPN and CDR2 SVGIG (reference sequence). DNA of the CDR3: TGTGCCTGGACCCTTCTCCCAGGGACTGGAAACACCATATATTTT. It codes for CAWTLLPGTGNTIYF.

This chain connects TRBV11-2 to TRBJ1-3; no clear D. V lost 5 bases to trimming and J lost 4 bases, with 6 bases between them. Germline loops: CDR1 SGHAT, CDR2 FQNNGV. The CDR3 is 12 residues long. The DNA of the CDR3 is TGTGCCAGCAGCCCAGCCGGAAACACCATATATTTT. It specifies CASSPAGNTIYF.

This clone was counted only a few times. The chain employs TRBV28 and TRBJ1-1; D gene unclear. Deletions cut 2 bases from V and 0 bases from J, with 13 bases between. The CDR3 contains 16 residues. CDR1 and CDR2 (germline): MDHEN, SYDVKM. The CDR3 DNA follows: TGTGCCAGCAGTTTAATGGTATCCCCTATGAACACTGAAGCTTTCTTT. It specifies CASSLMVSPMNTEAFF.

The chain is built from TRBV15 and TRBJ2-7; TRBD1 or TRBD2 may be the D gene (6 bases each). The CDR3 has 15 amino acids. With 0 bases removed from V and 9 bases from J, the gap between germline ends came to 18 bases. The V gene's germline CDR1 is LNHNV and CDR2 YYDKDF (reference sequence). The CDR3 DNA follows: TGTGCCACCAGCAGAGATCCGGCAGGGGACTCGGGGCAGTACTTC. This sequence encodes CATSRDPAGDSGQYF.

The gene calls are TRBV5-5 and TRBJ2-3; tentatively, D is TRBD1 (5 bases). The germline CDR1 and CDR2 sequences are SGHKS and YYEKEE (reference sequence). The CDR3 runs to 15 residues. V lost 3 bases and J lost 0, with 11 bases in between. The CDR3 bases are TGTGCCAGCAGCTACAGACAGTATAGCACAGATACGCAGTATTTT. Its translation: CASSYRQYSTDTQYF.

The V gene is TRBV5-4, the J gene TRBJ2-7; the match to TRBD2 covers 7 bases. The germline CDR1 and CDR2 sequences are SGHNT and YYREEE (reference sequence). This CDR3 spans 15 amino acids. V lost 1 base and J lost 1; bases outside the gene matches: 5. CDR3 in DNA: TGTGCCAGCAGCTTGATCACGGGACTATCCTACGAGCAGTACTTC. This encodes CASSLITGLSYEQYF.

The J gene is TRBJ2-7, the V gene TRBV7-2; D gene ambiguous. V lost 1 base, J lost 11 bases, and 12 bases lay in between. The CDR3 loop spans 12 amino acids. The germline V gene encodes CDR1 SGHTA and CDR2 FQGNSA. The CDR3: CASSLVLAKEYF. The CDR3 bases are TGTGCCAGCAGCTTAGTCTTGGCAAAGGAGTACTTC. Filled out from reference TRBV7-2 and TRBJ2-7, the complete variable domain reads GAGVSQSPSNKVTEKGKDVELRCDPISGHTALYWYRQSLGQGLEFLIYFQGNSAPDKSGLPSDRFSAERTGGSVSTLTIQRTQQEDSAVYLCASSLVLAKEYFGPGTRLTVT.

V is TRBV28 and J is TRBJ2-2; TRBD2 might be the D (5 bases). This CDR3 contains 20 residues. CDR1 and CDR2 from the germline V gene are MDHEN and SYDVKM. V was shortened by 2 bases and J by 1 base, with 23 bases between the two germline ends. The CDR3 loop reads CASSLNSGVSGQRNTGELFF. CDR3 coding DNA: TGTGCCAGCAGTTTAAATTCCGGGGTGAGCGGCCAACGGAACACCGGGGAGCTGTTTTTT.

Notes on this clone: One end of the junction fails to match germline, which may point to a read error. This chain joins TRBV27 and TRBJ2-7; 7 bases align to TRBD2. Per germline, CDR1 MNHEY and CDR2 SMNVEV (reference sequence). CDR3 length equals 16 residues. CDR3 region: CAGSSQRDYPSYEQYF. CDR3 bases: TGTGCCGGCAGTTCCCAGCGGGATTATCCCTCCTACGAGCAGTACTTC.

This rearrangement joins TRBV7-3 to TRBJ2-2, with D possibly TRBD1 on 6 matching bases. V dropped 2 bases and J dropped 4 bases, with 14 bases sitting between them. Germline lookup yields CDR1 SGHTA and CDR2 FQGTGA. The CDR3 runs to 16 residues. The CDR3 reads CASSLGVQGSTGELFF. In DNA form, the CDR3 reads TGTGCCAGCAGCTTAGGAGTACAGGGTAGCACCGGGGAGCTGTTTTTT.

This clone was recorded once. The CDR3 sequence: CASSYSRGARDGYTF. DNA for the CDR3: TGTGCCAGCAGTTACAGCAGAGGGGCCCGGGATGGCTACACCTTC. The gene calls are TRBV6-5 and TRBJ1-2; D may be TRBD1 (5 bases). Trimming cost V 2 bases and J 6 bases, with 16 bases left between them. Germline V gene sequence: CDR1 MNHEY, CDR2 SVGAGI. The CDR3 loop spans 15 amino acids.

This clone was found once. The chain carries TRBV30 and TRBJ2-6, with a possible D match to TRBD2 (5 bases). Trimming shortened V by 8 bases and J by 0 bases, and 14 bases separated the two germline ends. Germline values: CDR1 GTSNPN, CDR2 SVGIG (reference sequence). This CDR3 has 15 amino acids. CDR3 protein: CAEQIGSSGANVLTF. The CDR3 nucleotides are TGTGCCGAACAAATAGGGAGCTCTGGGGCCAACGTCCTGACTTTC.